This TCR beta chain came from a study of Graves' ophthalmopathy and Graves' hyperthyroidism. Germline CDR1 and CDR2: SGHTA and FQGTGA. This CDR3 is 14 amino acids long. On this clonotype itself: Its ends do not fully match the called genes, so a read error is possible.

RNA transcripts served as template for amplifying TCR beta CDR3 sequences. HTBI primers were employed in first-round RT-PCR, then a second-round multiplex PCR followed. TCRdb reprocessed the multiplex PCR reads via MiXCR and lists one record per CDR3 protein. The table has about 700,000 distinct CDR3 sequences, just over 40% seen once. This TCR was sampled from an adult man with Graves' ophthalmopathy. Material: peripheral blood. V usage is TRBV7-3 and J usage is TRBJ2-2, with D perhaps matching TRBD2 (5 bases). The CDR3 region has the DNA TGTGCCAGCTGGAGGACGTCGAATACCGGGGAGCTGTTTTTT. Its translation: CASWRTSNTGELFF.